The 21 T cell receptor beta chains reported below all come from one sample, sequenced in a study of shared clonotypes between healthy human individuals. Data came from immunoSEQ multiplex PCR; TCRdb stores just in-frame clones and leaves some out. The sample has about 2 million clones, 95% seen once. What was sequenced was naive CD4+ T cells sorted from blood. As to subset: CD45RA+ positively selected. These receptors came from a man in his late teens or twenties in good health.

The V gene is TRBV7-9, the J gene TRBJ1-1, with 10 nucleotides matching TRBD1. Germline CDR1 is SEHNR and CDR2 is FQNEAQ (reference sequence). V dropped 5 bases and J dropped 1; count of bases not matched to a gene: 4. The CDR3 consists of 15 residues. CDR3 sequence (DNA): TGTGCCAGCAGCACCCGACAGGGGGCGAACACTGAAGCTTTCTTT. This codes for CASSTRQGANTEAFF.

This chain links TRBV18 with TRBJ1-5; D is perhaps TRBD1 (6 bases). This CDR3 has 14 amino acids. Germline CDR1 reads KGHSH; CDR2 reads LQKENI. V was shortened by 6 bases and J by 0 bases, with 9 bases between the two germline ends. The CDR3 is CASSMDSSNQPQHF. In DNA, the CDR3 is TGTGCCAGCTCGATGGACAGTAGCAATCAGCCCCAGCATTTT.

The rearrangement joins TRBV10-3 to TRBJ2-5; a possible D gene is TRBD2 (5 bases). V was clipped by 0 bases and J by 4 bases, with 12 bases between them. Germline assignment: CDR1 ENHRY and CDR2 SYGVKD. This CDR3 contains 15 residues. CDR3 DNA: TGTGCCATCAGTGAGTCGAGGGTCGGCGGAGAGACCCAGTACTTC. Residues: CAISESRVGGETQYF.

With regard to this clone: Other DNA sequences of this sample code for an identical CDR3. The J gene is TRBJ1-5, the V gene TRBV30, with 8 bases matching TRBD1. The CDR3 spans 13 residues. CDR1 GTSNPN and CDR2 SVGIG come from the germline V gene (reference sequence). V shed 1 base, J shed 6 bases, and the junction held 2 bases outside the gene matches. CDR3 loop: CAWSGQGIQPQHF. The CDR3, as DNA: TGTGCCTGGAGTGGACAGGGGATTCAGCCCCAGCATTTT.

A note on this clone: Other DNA variants within this sample encode the same CDR3. This chain connects TRBV20-1 to TRBJ2-7; D is unresolved. The germline V and J ends were trimmed by 3 bases and 2 bases, with 5 bases remaining between them. Germline CDR1 is DFQATT and CDR2 is SNEGSKA (reference sequence). The CDR3 has 11 residues. Here the CDR3 DNA reads TGCAGTGCTAGTGGCCCCTACGAGCAGTACTTC. Translated, it gives CSASGPYEQYF.

The chain carries TRBV5-1 and TRBJ1-1, with D possibly matching TRBD1 (5 bases). Germline assignment: CDR1 SGHRS and CDR2 YFSETQ. V lost 4 bases and J lost 8, with 18 bases in between. The CDR3 is made up of 14 amino acids. DNA for the CDR3: TGCGCCAGCAGCCCAGGCGGGGCCCGCACAGAAGCTTTCTTT. This sequence encodes CASSPGGARTEAFF. The whole variable domain, filled in from reference TRBV5-1 and TRBJ1-1, reads KAGVTQTPRYLIKTRGQQVTLSCSPISGHRSVSWYQQTPGQGLQFLFEYFSETQRNKGNFPGRFSGRQFSNSRSEMNVSTLELGDSALYLCASSPGGARTEAFFGQGTRLTVV.

This clone was observed a few times. V and J are TRBV27 and TRBJ1-2, with no clear D. With 3 bases removed from V and 8 bases from J, the gap between germline ends came to 22 bases. From germline, CDR1 is MNHEY and CDR2 SMNVEV (reference sequence). CDR3 length: 16 residues. CDR3 region: CASSFFPPILDLGYTF. The CDR3 bases are TGTGCCAGCAGTTTTTTCCCCCCGATACTCGATTTGGGCTACACCTTC.

The chain couples TRBV10-3 to TRBJ1-6; possibly TRBD1 for D (5 bases). This CDR3 spans 14 amino acids. Trimming pared 8 bases from V and 13 bases from J, leaving 21 bases between. Germline values: CDR1 ENHRY, CDR2 SYGVKD. DNA of the CDR3: TGTGCCATCGGCCGGGACCCAGACGGAAATCCCCTCCACTTT. Amino acids: CAIGRDPDGNPLHF.

The gene calls are TRBV6-6 and TRBJ1-1, with D uncertain. The V gene lost 4 bases and the J gene lost 0 bases, with 6 bases spanning the gap. Germline V gene sequence: CDR1 MNHNY, CDR2 SVGAGI (reference sequence). This CDR3 region has 13 residues. CDR3 nucleotides: TGTGCCAGCAGTTCCGGTATGAACACTGAAGCTTTCTTT. Translation: CASSSGMNTEAFF.

CDR3 amino acids: CASSLEWFGDEQFF. CDR3 in DNA: TGTGCCAGCAGCTTAGAGTGGTTTGGGGATGAGCAGTTCTTC. The V gene is TRBV11-2, the J gene TRBJ2-1; D call uncertain. Trimming removed 0 bases from V and 8 bases from J, with 11 bases in between. The CDR3 consists of 14 residues. Germline V lookup: CDR1 SGHAT, CDR2 FQNNGV.

The chain links TRBV2 to TRBJ2-5; TRBD2 matches 11 bases. The junction had 9 bases not matched to a gene; V was cut back by 4 bases and J by 5 bases. The CDR3 sequence is 16 residues long. Germline CDR1 and CDR2: SNHLY and FYNNEI. The CDR3 DNA sequence: TGTGCCAGCAGTGTGAGGCTAGCGGGGGGTCGGGAGACCCAGTACTTC. Translation gives CASSVRLAGGRETQYF.

The chain couples TRBV9 to TRBJ2-3; TRBD1 aligns across 8 bases. This CDR3 has 17 amino acids. V was clipped by 4 bases and J by 3 bases; unmatched bases: 13. Germline CDR1 SGDLS, CDR2 YYNGEE. The CDR3 sequence is CASSRRLTGVQTDTQYF. Written as DNA, the CDR3 is TGTGCCAGCAGCCGACGGTTGACAGGGGTTCAGACAGATACGCAGTATTTT.

This chain uses TRBV5-1 with TRBJ2-7; the match to TRBD1 covers 11 bases. Trimming removed 4 bases from V and 5 bases from J; junction bases left unmatched: 8. CDR3 length equals 15 residues. The germline CDR1 and CDR2 sequences are SGHRS and YFSETQ. The CDR3 loop reads CASSRAGTGGHEQYF. Here the CDR3 DNA reads TGCGCCAGCAGCCGTGCCGGGACAGGGGGTCACGAGCAGTACTTC.

V is TRBV9 and J is TRBJ2-5; 9 bases agree with TRBD2. The junction had 7 bases not matched to a gene; V was cut back by 3 bases and J by 1 base. This CDR3 has 16 amino acids. Germline loops: CDR1 SGDLS, CDR2 YYNGEE. The CDR3 DNA reads as TGTGCCAGCAGCGCCGGACTAGCGATAACCCAAGAGACCCAGTACTTC. This gives the protein CASSAGLAITQETQYF. Supplemented by reference TRBV9 and TRBJ2-5, the full variable domain reads DSGVTQTPKHLITATGQRVTLRCSPRSGDLSVYWYQQSLDQGLQFLIQYYNGEERAKGNILERFSAQQFPDLHSELNLSSLELGDSALYFCASSAGLAITQETQYFGPGTRLLVL.

The chain carries TRBV4-1 and TRBJ1-1; no definite D call. This CDR3 is built from 14 residues. V lost 4 bases to trimming and J lost 0 bases, with 9 bases between them. Looked up from germline, CDR1 is MGHRA and CDR2 is YSYEKL. In DNA form, the CDR3 reads TGCGCCAGCAGCCCACCAGGAATGAACACTGAAGCTTTCTTT. It yields the protein CASSPPGMNTEAFF.

This clone was counted between two and nine times. This rearrangement joins TRBV28 to TRBJ2-3; tentatively, D is TRBD1 or TRBD2 (6 bases each). V was clipped by 6 bases and J by 2 bases, with 18 bases between them. Germline V gives CDR1 MDHEN, CDR2 SYDVKM. The CDR3 contains 16 residues. The CDR3 nucleotides are TGTGCCAGCAGCACTCAAAGGCCGGGGGCCACAGATACGCAGTATTTT. Translated, it gives CASSTQRPGATDTQYF. The full variable domain, completed using reference TRBV28 and TRBJ2-3, is DVKVTQSSRYLVKRTGEKVFLECVQDMDHENMFWYRQDPGLGLRLIYFSYDVKMKEKGDIPEGYSVSREKKERFSLILESASTNQTSMYLCASSTQRPGATDTQYFGPGTRLTVL.

The chain employs TRBV9 and TRBJ2-5; D tentatively reads TRBD1 or TRBD2 (5 bases each). The CDR3 is made up of 14 amino acids. Germline CDR1 and CDR2: SGDLS and YYNGEE. V lost 3 bases, J lost 4 bases, and 13 bases lay in between. In nucleotides, the CDR3 is TGTGCCAGCAGCGAGGGGACGGGGCGAGAGACCCAGTACTTC. This gives the protein CASSEGTGRETQYF. The whole variable domain, remainder taken from reference TRBV9 and TRBJ2-5, is DSGVTQTPKHLITATGQRVTLRCSPRSGDLSVYWYQQSLDQGLQFLIQYYNGEERAKGNILERFSAQQFPDLHSELNLSSLELGDSALYFCASSEGTGRETQYFGPGTRLLVL.

The DNA of the CDR3 is TGTGCCAGCAGCGCCCGAGCGGGAGGGGGCTACGAGCAGTACTTC. Its translation: CASSARAGGGYEQYF. This sequence joins TRBV9 and TRBJ2-7, with TRBD2 matching over 10 bases. Trimming took 3 bases from V and 3 from J; bases not matched to a gene: 6. The CDR3 has 15 residues. Germline values: CDR1 SGDLS, CDR2 YYNGEE.

V is TRBV11-2 and J is TRBJ1-2; 10 nucleotides agree with TRBD1. There are 17 residues in the CDR3. Germline CDR1 reads SGHAT; CDR2 reads FQNNGV. The V segment lost 5 bases and the J segment 5 bases; nucleotides outside the gene matches: 14. The DNA for the CDR3 is TGTGCCAGCAGCCCAGGGAGCGGGACAGGGGCCAATTATGGCTACACCTTC. This codes for CASSPGSGTGANYGYTF.

Only a few counts were recorded for this clone. At the DNA level, this CDR3 is encoded by other sequences in the same sample as well. This sequence joins TRBV30 and TRBJ2-5; D is uncertain. Per the germline V gene, CDR1 is GTSNPN and CDR2 is SVGIG (reference sequence). V lost 1 base to trimming and J lost 5 bases, with 2 bases between them. The CDR3 is 10 residues long. The CDR3 coding sequence is TGTGCCTGGAGTGGGGAGACCCAGTACTTC. Its translation is CAWSGETQYF. Complete variable domain (other parts from reference TRBV30 and TRBJ2-5): SQTIHQWPATLVQPVGSPLSLECTVEGTSNPNLYWYRQAAGRGLQLLFYSVGIGQISSEVPQNLSASRPQDRQFILSSKKLLLSDSGFYLCAWSGETQYFGPGTRLLVL.

Turning to this clone: A read error may account for a junction end that differs from germline. The V gene is TRBV4-2, the J gene TRBJ1-2, with D perhaps matching TRBD1 (5 bases). CDR1 is LGHNA, CDR2 YNFKEQ, per germline. This CDR3 region has 11 residues. CDR3 protein: CASSQEGTLGF. As DNA, the CDR3 is TGTGCCAGCAGCCAAGAGGGGACGCTCGGCTTC.